These 11 T cell receptor beta chains originate from one sample sequenced in a study of T-cell memory formation after mild COVID-19. One entry per CDR3 protein, called by TCRdb with MiXCR from the 5' RACE reads. In the table there are 250,000 to 350,000 distinct CDR3 sequences, around a sixth of which are singletons. The material sequenced was PBMCs or a T cell subset sorted from them (not recorded which). The receptors come from a man in his late teens or twenties who had mild COVID-19 (a few samples of this study predate the infection). Cell type and time point are not known.

A few counts support this clonotype. The V gene is TRBV21-1, the J gene TRBJ1-6; the DNA was not used to check the table's D call, TRBD1. TRBV21-1 is recorded as a pseudogene. CDR3 length: 16 amino acids. The CDR3 is CASSKAGQDPHSPLHF. The CDR3 coding sequence is TGTGCCAGCAGCAAAGCCGGACAGGACCCCCATTCACCCCTCCACTTT.

The chain joins TRBV4-3 to TRBJ1-1; no clear D. The CDR3 length is 14 residues. The ends were cut back, 0 bases at V and 4 bases at J, with 9 bases in the middle. CDR1 LGHNA and CDR2 YSLEER come from the germline V gene. CDR3 nucleotide sequence: TGCGCCAGCAGCCAAGAACTGAGGGTCACTGAAGCTTTCTTT. Translation gives CASSQELRVTEAFF.

The chain uses TRBV10-3 and TRBJ2-1; D remains ambiguous. The CDR3 spans 13 residues. Germline lookup yields CDR1 ENHRY and CDR2 SYGVKD. Trimming removed 10 bases at V and 9 bases at J, with 19 bases between. This CDR3 reads CATYDGLGLEQFF. As DNA, the CDR3 is TGTGCCACCTACGACGGCTTAGGGCTTGAGCAGTTCTTC.

In regard to this clonotype: At one of its ends the junction is not consistent with the germline gene, which may arise from a read error. This chain links TRBV7-8 with TRBJ2-1, with 12 bases identical to TRBD2. Germline V lookup: CDR1 SGHVS, CDR2 FQNEAQ. The CDR3 consists of 13 residues. In DNA form, the CDR3 reads TGTGCCAGCAGCCCCCGGACTAGCGGGGACCTGATCTTC. It specifies CASSPRTSGDLIF. The whole variable domain, filled in from reference TRBV7-8 and TRBJ2-1, reads GAGVSQSPRYKVAKRGQDVALRCDPISGHVSLFWYQQALGQGPEFLTYFQNEAQLDKSGLPSDRFFAERPEGSVSTLKIQRTQQEDSAVYLCASSPRTSGDLIFGPGTRLTVL.

This clonotype was counted only a few times. The gene calls are TRBV29-1 and TRBJ1-1; D unclear. Germline V gene sequence: CDR1 SQVTM, CDR2 ANQGSEA. The V end lost 4 bases, the J end lost 0 bases, and 12 bases lay between the germline ends. CDR3 length: 14 residues. CDR3 DNA sequence: TGCAGCGTTGTTCGGGCTCACATGAACACTGAAGCTTTCTTT. Its translation: CSVVRAHMNTEAFF.

The CDR3 DNA follows: TGTGCCAGCTCACCAGTATCTGCCGGTCACGAGCAGTACTTC. Protein sequence: CASSPVSAGHEQYF. The chain couples TRBV18 to TRBJ2-7; D is uncertain. This CDR3 has 14 amino acids. The germline V gene encodes CDR1 KGHSH and CDR2 LQKENI. Deletions cut 2 bases from V and 5 bases from J, with 13 bases between.

This clonotype was counted at least ten times. The gene calls are TRBV12-3 or TRBV12-4 and TRBJ1-1; TRBD1 aligns across 9 bases. CDR3 length: 13 residues. With V trimmed by 10 bases and J by 3 bases, 6 bases remained unmatched. The CDR3 sequence is CANSRDRDTEAFF. CDR3 sequence (DNA): TGTGCCAACTCACGGGACAGGGACACTGAAGCTTTCTTT.

This chain links TRBV7-9 with TRBJ2-7; D ambiguous. The germline CDR1 and CDR2 sequences are SEHNR and FQNEAQ (reference sequence). Trimming removed 2 bases from V and 5 bases from J, with 7 bases in between. The CDR3 runs 12 residues. The CDR3 here is CASSLTGHEQYV. CDR3 nucleotides: TGTGCCAGCAGCTTAACCGGGCACGAGCAGTACGTC.

This clonotype came up a few times. The chain uses TRBV4-1 and TRBJ2-1, with 12 nucleotides matching TRBD2. Per germline, CDR1 MGHRA and CDR2 YSYEKL. Trimming at V came to 0 bases and at J to 4 bases, leaving 10 bases not matched to a gene. The CDR3 length is 19 residues. The CDR3 reads CASSQDPAASGGAYNEQFF. The CDR3 region has the DNA TGCGCCAGCAGCCAAGATCCTGCGGCTAGCGGGGGGGCTTACAATGAGCAGTTCTTC.

In its sample, this clonotype was seen many times. The V call is TRBV5-1, the J call TRBJ2-7; D is possibly TRBD1 (6 bases). Germline V CDR1 and CDR2: SGHRS, YFSETQ. V was cut by 4 bases and J by 6 bases, with 20 bases left in between. This CDR3 contains 15 residues. DNA of the CDR3: TGCGCCAGCAGCAAGAGTGGGACAAACCTCCCCGAGCAGTACTTC. Translated: CASSKSGTNLPEQYF.

This clonotype was counted between two and nine times. The chain recombines TRBV9 with TRBJ2-7; D is undetermined. CDR3 length: 14 residues. Trimming took off 0 bases at V and 4 bases at J, with 11 bases between the two ends. Germline V lookup: CDR1 SGDLS, CDR2 YYNGEE. The CDR3 DNA sequence: TGTGCCAGCAGCGTAGACGGCTCAATTTACGAGCAGTACTTC. Residues: CASSVDGSIYEQYF.